Sequencing of this T cell receptor beta chain was carried out in a study of blood T cell repertoires in COVID-19. The overall study: PBMCs, B-cell-depleted T cells, or T cells were the source of the cDNA or gDNA that made up the material.

Per the original data handling: Estimation of nucleated cell counts was performed using reference gene primer amplification. Assay used: immunoSEQ multiplex PCR; TCRdb lists only in-frame clones, some missing. Clone size and the V and J calls come from that table; the DNA yielded D and trimming. Of fewer than 80,000 clones in the sample, about nine tenths are singletons; the top ten hold approximately 2.5%. CDR3 length: 16 residues. Trimming cost V 1 base and J 5 bases; bases outside gene matches: 8. The V gene's germline CDR1 is SGHNT and CDR2 YENEEA. This chain uses TRBV11-3 with TRBJ2-1; the match to TRBD2 covers 7 bases. Material: peripheral blood. This TCR was sampled from a human donor in a cohort sampled during active COVID-19. CDR3 DNA: TGTGCCAGCAGCTTAGGGGACCCGGGGGGTAACAATGAGCAGTTCTTC. This translates into CASSLGDPGGNNEQFF.